Shown below are 4 T cell receptor beta chains from a single sample sequenced in a study of blood T cell repertoires in COVID-19. The table came from immunoSEQ multiplex PCR; TCRdb's copy has only in-frame clones and leaves some out. The sample consists of approximately 250,000 clones, around four fifths of them appearing once. Input material: PBMCs or T cells enriched from blood (not recorded which). Receptor source: a man aged 40-49 years who had recovered from COVID-19.

The chain uses TRBV11-3 and TRBJ2-1, with 8 positions matching TRBD2. The CDR3 is 19 amino acids. V lost 5 bases and J lost 1; bases outside the gene matches: 16. Germline lookup yields CDR1 SGHNT and CDR2 YENEEA. In DNA, the CDR3 is TGTGCCAGCAGCCCCGGGGGTAGCGGGGCCTTGCCGTCCTACAATGAGCAGTTCTTC. As protein: CASSPGGSGALPSYNEQFF.

The genes are TRBV7-2 and TRBJ2-6, with 7 bases matching TRBD1. The length of the CDR3 is 15 residues. CDR1 SGHTA and CDR2 FQGNSA come from the germline V gene. Trimming at V came to 5 bases and at J to 0 bases, leaving 1 base not matched to a gene. This CDR3 is CASSDRASGANVLTF. The CDR3 DNA sequence: TGTGCCAGCAGCGACAGGGCCTCTGGGGCCAACGTCCTGACTTTC.

The rearrangement links TRBV10-3 to TRBJ1-1, with 8 bases lining up with TRBD1. CDR1 ENHRY and CDR2 SYGVKD come from the germline V gene. The ends lost 2 bases at V and 6 bases at J; junction bases unmatched: 8. The CDR3 contains 15 residues. This CDR3 reads CAISEVAGGVAEAFF. CDR3 DNA sequence: TGTGCCATCAGTGAGGTCGCAGGGGGCGTAGCTGAAGCTTTCTTT.

The V and J genes are TRBV30 and TRBJ1-4; TRBD1 matches 10 bases. Germline V lookup: CDR1 GTSNPN, CDR2 SVGIG (reference sequence). With 0 bases clipped from V and 7 bases from J, the junction kept 2 bases outside the gene matches. The CDR3 sequence is 14 residues long. CDR3 DNA: TGTGCCTGGAGTGTAGGGACAGGGGCTGAAAAACTGTTTTTT. Protein product: CAWSVGTGAEKLFF.